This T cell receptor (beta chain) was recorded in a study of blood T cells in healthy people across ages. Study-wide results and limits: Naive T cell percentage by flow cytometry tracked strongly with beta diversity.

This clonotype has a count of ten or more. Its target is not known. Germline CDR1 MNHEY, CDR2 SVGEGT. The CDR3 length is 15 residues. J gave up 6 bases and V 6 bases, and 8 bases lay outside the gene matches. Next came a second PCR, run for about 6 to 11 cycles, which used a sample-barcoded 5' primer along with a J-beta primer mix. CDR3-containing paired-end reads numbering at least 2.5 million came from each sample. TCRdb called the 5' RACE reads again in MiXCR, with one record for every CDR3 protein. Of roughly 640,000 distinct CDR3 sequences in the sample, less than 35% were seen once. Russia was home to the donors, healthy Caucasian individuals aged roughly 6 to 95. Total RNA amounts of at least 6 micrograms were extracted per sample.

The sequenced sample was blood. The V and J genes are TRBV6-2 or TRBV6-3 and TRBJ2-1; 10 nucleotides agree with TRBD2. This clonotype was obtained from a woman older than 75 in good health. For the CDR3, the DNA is TGTGCCAGCAGCCTTAGCGGGGGGCCCTCCAATGAGCAGTTCTTC. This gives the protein CASSLSGGPSNEQFF.